The 17 T cell receptor beta chains presented below share a single source sample, sequenced in a study of technical replicates of blood from several donors (dated by TCRdb to about 2017). Library preparation employed the immunoSEQ multiplex PCR assay. TCRdb provides this immuneACCESS table in a form limited to in-frame rearrangements. Some clones are lacking; in checked studies, under half of them reflect an unresolved V gene, and why the rest are absent is not known. Within this sample are roughly 71,000 clones, with around 95% of them counted one time only. Of the sample, approximately 0.22% falls within the top ten clones. The sample taken for sequencing was T cells isolated from PBMCs. Receptor source: a human donor in good health.

The chain combines TRBV9 with TRBJ2-5, with TRBD1 matching over 9 bases. This CDR3 is 16 amino acids long. After removal of 4 bases from V and 4 bases from J, the junction contained 11 bases not matched to a gene. Germline V gene lookup returns CDR1 SGDLS and CDR2 YYNGEE. CDR3: CASSLGQGGYGETQYF. The CDR3 nucleotides read TGTGCCAGCAGCTTGGGACAGGGTGGGTATGGAGAGACCCAGTACTTC.

The chain joins TRBV28 to TRBJ2-7; tentative D call: TRBD1 (7 bases). This CDR3 is built from 14 residues. Germline CDR1 is MDHEN and CDR2 is SYDVKM. V lost 6 bases to trimming and J lost 5 bases, with 17 bases between them. The CDR3 spells CASSQQGRKNEQYF. CDR3 coding DNA: TGTGCCAGCAGCCAACAGGGGAGGAAAAACGAGCAGTACTTC.

The V gene is TRBV9, the J gene TRBJ2-1; 10 bases align to TRBD2. CDR3 length: 15 amino acids. V dropped 5 bases and J dropped 0; count of bases not matched to a gene: 2. Germline V gene data show CDR1 as SGDLS and CDR2 as YYNGEE. The DNA for the CDR3 is TGTGCCAGCAGTCCTAGCGGGAGCTCCTACAATGAGCAGTTCTTC. The encoded protein is CASSPSGSSYNEQFF.

The V and J genes are TRBV6-6 and TRBJ2-1; 12 nucleotides align to TRBD2. The CDR3 extends over 16 amino acids. Germline V gene data show CDR1 as MNHNY and CDR2 as SVGAGI (reference sequence). Trimming at V came to 2 bases and at J to 7 bases, leaving 6 bases not matched to a gene. The DNA of the CDR3 is TGTGCCAGCAGTTACGGCTCGGGGACTAGCGGGAATGAGCAGTTCTTC. It specifies CASSYGSGTSGNEQFF.

This chain joins TRBV4-2 and TRBJ2-3, with 13 positions matching TRBD2. The CDR3 sequence is 15 residues long. Trimming removed 4 bases from V and 8 bases from J; junction bases left unmatched: 6. The germline V gene has CDR1 LGHNA and CDR2 YNFKEQ. The CDR3 protein is CASSPATSGRFTQYF. Written as DNA, the CDR3 is TGTGCCAGCAGCCCGGCGACTAGCGGGAGGTTTACGCAGTATTTT.

The rearrangement joins TRBV28 to TRBJ2-5; D gene ambiguous. The germline CDR1 and CDR2 sequences are MDHEN and SYDVKM. With 3 bases removed from V and 0 bases from J, the gap between germline ends came to 8 bases. This CDR3 has 14 residues. In DNA form, the CDR3 reads TGTGCCAGCAGTTTGCTCCGGGACCAAGAGACCCAGTACTTC. Encoded protein: CASSLLRDQETQYF.

The chain uses TRBV11-2 and TRBJ1-2, with D possibly TRBD1 on 5 matching bases. Germline CDR1 and CDR2: SGHAT and FQNNGV. Trimming took 3 bases from V and 8 from J, leaving 13 bases between them. The length of the CDR3 is 13 residues. The CDR3 sequence is CASSFAQGWGYTF. The CDR3 region has the DNA TGTGCCAGCAGCTTCGCTCAGGGTTGGGGCTACACCTTC.

The V call is TRBV6-5, the J call TRBJ1-5; the D gene is possibly TRBD1 (6 bases). There are 16 residues in the CDR3. Germline loops: CDR1 MNHEY, CDR2 SVGAGI. V lost 4 bases and J 2 bases, leaving 15 bases between the germline ends. The CDR3, as DNA: TGTGCCAGCAGTTCCGGACAGTCGCTTGGCAATCAGCCCCAGCATTTT. Residues: CASSSGQSLGNQPQHF.

The J gene is TRBJ1-4, the V gene TRBV4-1; no firm D call. Looked up from germline, CDR1 is MGHRA and CDR2 is YSYEKL. Trimming shortened V by 0 bases and J by 6 bases, and 11 bases separated the two germline ends. The CDR3 loop spans 15 amino acids. The CDR3 DNA sequence: TGCGCCAGCAGCCAAGAGCGGGTTGGGTATGAAAAACTGTTTTTT. Its protein product is CASSQERVGYEKLFF.

V usage is TRBV27 and J usage is TRBJ1-1, with 7 positions matching TRBD1. CDR3 length: 13 residues. Per germline, CDR1 MNHEY and CDR2 SMNVEV (reference sequence). The V segment lost 10 bases and the J segment 4 bases; nucleotides outside the gene matches: 9. CDR3 region: CATNRGRGTEAFF. The CDR3 bases are TGTGCCACCAACAGGGGTAGGGGCACTGAAGCTTTCTTT.

The gene calls are TRBV11-1 and TRBJ2-3, with D perhaps TRBD1 (6 bases). The CDR3 covers 15 residues. V was cut by 1 base and J by 0 bases, with 8 bases left in between. Germline CDR1 SGHAT, CDR2 FQDESV (reference sequence). The CDR3 reads CASSLGDTSTDTQYF. CDR3 DNA sequence: TGTGCCAGCAGCTTAGGGGACACGAGCACAGATACGCAGTATTTT.

This clone appeared a few times. The gene calls are TRBV5-6 and TRBJ2-5; D is possibly TRBD2 (6 bases). Germline V gene sequence: CDR1 SGHDT, CDR2 YYEEEE. The CDR3 runs to 16 residues. V gave up 4 bases and J gave up 4 bases, with 20 bases separating them. In nucleotides, the CDR3 is TGTGCCAGCAGCACCGGTTGGAGGGTGGAGGGAGAGACCCAGTACTTC. It codes for CASSTGWRVEGETQYF. Combining the CDR3 with reference TRBV5-6 and TRBJ2-5 gives the whole variable domain DAGVTQSPTHLIKTRGQQVTLRCSPKSGHDTVSWYQQALGQGPQFIFQYYEEEERQRGNFPDRFSGHQFPNYSSELNVNALLLGDSALYLCASSTGWRVEGETQYFGPGTRLLVL.

The chain recombines TRBV7-9 with TRBJ1-1, with D tentatively TRBD1 (6 bases). Germline V gene sequence: CDR1 SEHNR, CDR2 FQNEAQ (reference sequence). Trimming removed 3 bases from V and 12 bases from J, with 17 bases in between. The CDR3 is made up of 13 amino acids. DNA of the CDR3: TGTGCCAGCAGCTTGACAGGAGAAATGAGGACTTTCTTT. Amino acids: CASSLTGEMRTFF. Combining the CDR3 with reference TRBV7-9 and TRBJ1-1 gives the whole variable domain DTGVSQNPRHKITKRGQNVTFRCDPISEHNRLYWYRQTLGQGPEFLTYFQNEAQLEKSRLLSDRFSAERPKGSFSTLEIQRTEQGDSAMYLCASSLTGEMRTFFGQGTRLTVV.

This rearrangement joins TRBV7-9 to TRBJ2-5, with D unresolved. Germline V gene data show CDR1 as SEHNR and CDR2 as FQNEAQ (reference sequence). The V end lost 1 base, the J end lost 1 base, and 7 bases lay between the germline ends. The length of the CDR3 is 14 residues. The CDR3 protein is CASSLGSIQETQYF. The DNA for the CDR3 is TGTGCCAGCAGCTTAGGTAGCATCCAAGAGACCCAGTACTTC. Variable domain in full (rest from reference TRBV7-9 and TRBJ2-5): DTGVSQNPRHKITKRGQNVTFRCDPISEHNRLYWYRQTLGQGPEFLTYFQNEAQLEKSRLLSDRFSAERPKGSFSTLEIQRTEQGDSAMYLCASSLGSIQETQYFGPGTRLLVL.

The chain links TRBV15 to TRBJ1-6; D unresolved. CDR3 length: 18 amino acids. Trimming stripped 5 bases from V and 9 bases from J, with 26 bases between. Germline V lookup: CDR1 LNHNV, CDR2 YYDKDF (reference sequence). The CDR3 nucleotides are TGTGCCACCAGCCTGGAAGAACTAGTCATCGGGTGGATTTCACCCCTCCACTTT. Amino acids: CATSLEELVIGWISPLHF.

J is TRBJ1-1 and V is TRBV9; no clear D. CDR1 is SGDLS, CDR2 YYNGEE, per germline. Trimming left V 0 bases short and J 3 bases short, with 9 bases between. This CDR3 region has 14 residues. The chain's CDR3 is CASSVASGDTEAFF. As DNA, the CDR3 is TGTGCCAGCAGCGTAGCTTCCGGGGACACTGAAGCTTTCTTT.

This clone has just one count. J is TRBJ2-7 and V is TRBV4-1; 7 nucleotides align to TRBD1. V lost 0 bases, J lost 2 bases, and 7 bases stayed unmatched. The germline V gene encodes CDR1 MGHRA and CDR2 YSYEKL. The CDR3 has 16 residues. The CDR3 bases are TGCGCCAGCAGCCAAGATTTAGGGACAGTGACCTACGAGCAGTACTTC. It translates to CASSQDLGTVTYEQYF.